The next 8 T cell receptor beta chains were all read from a single sample in a study of naive and memory T cell subsets. An equimolar mix of two oligonucleotides served as the beta constant-region primer for TRBC1 and TRBC2. Nested alpha and beta constant-region primers with the SP2 primer drove four PCR rounds on ligated cDNA. Each CDR3 protein is one row after TCRdb ran MiXCR on the UMI-ligation and nested PCR reads. This sample carries about 9,700 distinct CDR3 sequences, roughly 5.5% of them seen once, and the ten largest clones take roughly 50%. The sequenced material came from CD4+ TEMRA cells from blood. As to subset: effector memory re-expressing CD45RA, CD45RA+ CD27-. The receptors were sampled from a human donor in good health.

The sample holds many counts of this clonotype. The chain carries TRBV30 and TRBJ2-5; D may be TRBD1 or TRBD2 (5 bases each). Germline CDR1 GTSNPN, CDR2 SVGIG (reference sequence). Between the trimmed V and J ends, which lost 4 bases and 7 bases, there was a span of 13 bases. This CDR3 has 12 amino acids. CDR3 coding DNA: TGTGCCTGGATCCCCTCCGGGACGACCCAGTACTTC. Encoded protein: CAWIPSGTTQYF. The full variable domain, its missing parts supplied by reference TRBV30 and TRBJ2-5, is SQTIHQWPATLVQPVGSPLSLECTVEGTSNPNLYWYRQAAGRGLQLLFYSVGIGQISSEVPQNLSASRPQDRQFILSSKKLLLSDSGFYLCAWIPSGTTQYFGPGTRLLVL.

The rearrangement joins TRBV14 to TRBJ1-1; D possibly corresponds to TRBD1 (6 bases). Per germline, CDR1 SGHDN and CDR2 FVKESK. The CDR3 runs to 15 residues. Between the trimmed V and J ends, which lost 0 bases and 1 base, there was a span of 9 bases. Written as DNA, the CDR3 is TGTGCCAGCAGCCAAGATATAGGGGGGAACACTGAAGCTTTCTTT. Translated: CASSQDIGGNTEAFF.

The chain carries TRBV24-1 and TRBJ1-1; TRBD1 agrees at 11 bases. The V gene end was trimmed by 4 bases and the J gene end by 5 bases; junction bases not matched to a gene: 5. The CDR3 contains 15 residues. Germline loops: CDR1 KGHDR, CDR2 SFDVKD. CDR3 sequence reads: CATSDSGTGGTEAFF. In nucleotides, the CDR3 is TGTGCCACCAGTGACTCCGGGACAGGGGGTACTGAAGCTTTCTTT.

This clonotype was counted many times. This rearrangement joins TRBV7-9 to TRBJ2-7; 9 bases are a match to TRBD2. Germline CDR1 and CDR2: SEHNR and FQNEAQ (reference sequence). V lost 2 bases and J lost 2; bases outside the gene matches: 4. The CDR3 sequence is 15 residues long. The CDR3 DNA sequence: TGTGCCAGCAGCTTACGGGCTAGCGGGGCCTACGAGCAGTACTTC. This translates into CASSLRASGAYEQYF.

This clonotype was detected ten times or more. The chain combines TRBV9 with TRBJ2-2; D is unclear. The CDR3 is made up of 14 amino acids. Trimming stripped 3 bases from V and 7 bases from J, with 13 bases between. Germline-derived CDR1 and CDR2 are SGDLS and YYNGEE. In DNA form, the CDR3 reads TGTGCCAGCAGCGGAGCCCTCATTGACGGGGAGCTGTTTTTT. This translates into CASSGALIDGELFF.

This clonotype was counted at least ten times. The rearrangement uses TRBV7-9 and TRBJ1-1; D is unclear. This CDR3 spans 13 amino acids. With 5 bases removed from V and 1 base from J, the gap between germline ends came to 8 bases. CDR1 and CDR2 (germline): SEHNR, FQNEAQ (reference sequence). CDR3 region: CASSEAQNTEAFF. CDR3 nucleotide sequence: TGTGCCAGCAGCGAGGCCCAGAACACTGAAGCTTTCTTT. The full variable domain, completed using reference TRBV7-9 and TRBJ1-1, is DTGVSQNPRHKITKRGQNVTFRCDPISEHNRLYWYRQTLGQGPEFLTYFQNEAQLEKSRLLSDRFSAERPKGSFSTLEIQRTEQGDSAMYLCASSEAQNTEAFFGQGTRLTVV.

This clonotype showed up just a few times. The rearrangement uses TRBV6-6 and TRBJ2-2, with TRBD2 identical over 10 bases. The junction had 9 bases not matched to a gene; V was cut back by 5 bases and J by 6 bases. Germline CDR1 reads MNHNY; CDR2 reads SVGAGI (reference sequence). The CDR3 sequence is 16 residues long. CDR3 nucleotide sequence: TGTGCCAGCAGTCAGAGCGGGGGGGCTTCTGCCGGGGAGCTGTTTTTT. Its translation is CASSQSGGASAGELFF.

This clonotype was detected many times. In nucleotides, the CDR3 is TGTGCCAGCAGTTCGGGGGGGCCCTCCAATGAGCAGTTCTTC. Translating it yields CASSSGGPSNEQFF. The J gene is TRBJ2-1, the V gene TRBV12-3 or TRBV12-4; 8 bases are a match to TRBD2. This CDR3 has 14 residues. V was pared by 4 bases and J by 6 bases, with 5 bases of the junction left unmatched.